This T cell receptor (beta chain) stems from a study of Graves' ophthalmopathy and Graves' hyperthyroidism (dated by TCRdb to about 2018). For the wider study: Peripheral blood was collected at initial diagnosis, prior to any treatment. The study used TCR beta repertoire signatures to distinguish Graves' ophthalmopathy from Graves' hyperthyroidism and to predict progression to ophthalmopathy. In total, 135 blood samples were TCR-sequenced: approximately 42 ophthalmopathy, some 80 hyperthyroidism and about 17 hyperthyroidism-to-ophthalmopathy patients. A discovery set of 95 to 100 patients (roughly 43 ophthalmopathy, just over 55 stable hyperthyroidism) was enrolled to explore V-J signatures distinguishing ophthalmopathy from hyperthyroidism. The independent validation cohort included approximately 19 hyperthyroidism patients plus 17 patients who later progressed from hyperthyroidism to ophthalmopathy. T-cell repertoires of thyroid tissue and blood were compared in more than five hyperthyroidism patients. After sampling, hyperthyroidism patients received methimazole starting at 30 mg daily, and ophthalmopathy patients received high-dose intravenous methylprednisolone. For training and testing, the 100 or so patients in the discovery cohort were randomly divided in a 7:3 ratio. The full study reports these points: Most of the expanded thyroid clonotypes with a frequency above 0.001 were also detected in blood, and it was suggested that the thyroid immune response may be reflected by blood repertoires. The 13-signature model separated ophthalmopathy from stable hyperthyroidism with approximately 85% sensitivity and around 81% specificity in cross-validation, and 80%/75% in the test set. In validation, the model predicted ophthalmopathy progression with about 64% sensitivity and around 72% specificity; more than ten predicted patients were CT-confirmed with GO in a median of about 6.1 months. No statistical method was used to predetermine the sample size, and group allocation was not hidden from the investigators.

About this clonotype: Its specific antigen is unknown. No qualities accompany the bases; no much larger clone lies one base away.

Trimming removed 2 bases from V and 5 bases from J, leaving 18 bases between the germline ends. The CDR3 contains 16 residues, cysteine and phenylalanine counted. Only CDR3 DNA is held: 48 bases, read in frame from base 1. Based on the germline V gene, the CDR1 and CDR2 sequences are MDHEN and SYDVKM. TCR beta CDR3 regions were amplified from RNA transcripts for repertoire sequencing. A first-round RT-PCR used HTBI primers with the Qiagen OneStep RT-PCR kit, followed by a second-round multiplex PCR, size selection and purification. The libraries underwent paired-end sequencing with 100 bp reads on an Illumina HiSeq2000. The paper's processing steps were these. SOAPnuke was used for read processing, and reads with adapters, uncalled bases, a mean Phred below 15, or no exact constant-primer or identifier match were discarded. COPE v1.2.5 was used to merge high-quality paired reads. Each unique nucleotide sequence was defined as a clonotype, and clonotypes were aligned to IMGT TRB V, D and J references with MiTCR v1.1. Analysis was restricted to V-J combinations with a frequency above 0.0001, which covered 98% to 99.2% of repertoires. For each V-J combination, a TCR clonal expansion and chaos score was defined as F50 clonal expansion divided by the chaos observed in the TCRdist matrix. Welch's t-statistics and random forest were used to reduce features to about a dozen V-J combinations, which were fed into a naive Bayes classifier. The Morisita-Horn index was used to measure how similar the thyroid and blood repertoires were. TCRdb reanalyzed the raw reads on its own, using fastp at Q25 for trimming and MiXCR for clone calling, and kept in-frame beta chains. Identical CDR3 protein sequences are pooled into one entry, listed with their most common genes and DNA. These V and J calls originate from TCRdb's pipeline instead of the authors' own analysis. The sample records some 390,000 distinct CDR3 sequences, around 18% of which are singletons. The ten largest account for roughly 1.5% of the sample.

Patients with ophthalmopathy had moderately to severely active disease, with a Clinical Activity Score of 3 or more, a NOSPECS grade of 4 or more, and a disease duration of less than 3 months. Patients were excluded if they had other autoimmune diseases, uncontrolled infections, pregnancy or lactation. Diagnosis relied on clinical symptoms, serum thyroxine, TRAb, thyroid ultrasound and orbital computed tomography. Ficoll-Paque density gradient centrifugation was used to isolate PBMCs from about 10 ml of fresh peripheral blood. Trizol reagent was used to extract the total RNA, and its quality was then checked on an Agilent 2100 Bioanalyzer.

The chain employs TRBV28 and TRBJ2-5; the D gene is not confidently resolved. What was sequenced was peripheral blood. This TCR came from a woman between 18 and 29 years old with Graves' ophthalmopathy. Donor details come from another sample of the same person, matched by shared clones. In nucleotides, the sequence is TGTGCCAGCAGTTTAGGTTCCCTCATGCTCCGGGAGACCCAGTACTTC. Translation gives CASSLGSLMLRETQYF.